The 2 T cell receptor beta chains reported below all come from one sample, sequenced in a study of OX40 agonist ivuxolimab in advanced cancers. Profiled with immunoSEQ multiplex PCR; TCRdb holds only in-frame clones, not every one. In the table there are around 25,000 clones, about 85% of which are singletons. The starting material was CD4+ or CD8+ T cells sorted from blood, obtained in a trial of the OX40 agonist ivuxolimab. The receptor source for this set is an adult with an advanced solid tumor such as melanoma, head and neck, liver or kidney cancer.

This chain links TRBV6-6 with TRBJ2-7; D is ambiguous. CDR3 length: 14 amino acids. Per germline, CDR1 MNHNY and CDR2 SVGAGI (reference sequence). As DNA, the CDR3 is TGTACTTCTTCCCCTAGTCACCCAGTCTACGAGCAGTACTTC. Translated: CTSSPSHPVYEQYF.

This clone is large within its sample. The chain joins TRBV10-1 to TRBJ2-3, with D maybe TRBD2 (5 bases). V shed 5 bases and J shed 8 bases, with 14 bases lying between them. CDR1 is WNHNN, CDR2 SYGVQD, per germline (reference sequence). The CDR3 runs 13 residues. The CDR3 loop is CASSPGPRGTQYF. CDR3 nucleotide sequence: TGCGCCAGCAGTCCCGGGCCCCGGGGTACGCAGTATTTT.